What follows is one T cell receptor (beta chain) and its context. Its target is unknown. The data were obtained in a study of T cells in Graves' hyperthyroidism and ophthalmopathy. Study-wide points: Clonotypes that were expanded in thyroid above 0.001 mostly appeared in blood too.

Ophthalmopathy patients had Clinical Activity Score at least 3, NOSPECS grade at least 4, duration under 3 months. The CDR3 runs to 14 residues. V shed 4 bases and J shed 0 bases, with 8 bases lying between them. Germline V lookup: CDR1 LNHDA, CDR2 SQIVND (reference sequence). Template material for amplifying TCR beta CDR3 regions consisted of RNA transcripts. The HTBI primer set drove a first-round RT-PCR of the TCR CDR3. In TCRdb, the multiplex PCR reads were re-called with MiXCR into one record per CDR3 protein. The data hold about 410,000 distinct CDR3 sequences, with approximately 15% observed a single time.

The sample was blood. The sequence was collected from a woman in her thirties with Graves' ophthalmopathy. The V and J genes are TRBV19 and TRBJ2-3; D gene uncertain. This CDR3 is CASSTTTSTDTQYF. CDR3 nucleotides: TGTGCCAGTAGTACAACTACTAGCACAGATACGCAGTATTTT.